This T cell receptor beta chain was identified during a study of shared clonotypes between healthy human individuals. As regards this clone: What it binds is unknown.

Naive CD8 cells lacked CD45RO and underwent positive selection for CCR7, leaving out terminally differentiated effector memory CD45RA+ cells. CDR3 size: 13 residues. From germline, CDR1 is SGHRS and CDR2 YFSETQ. V was shortened by 0 bases and J by 10 bases, with 11 bases between the two germline ends. Findings and caveats of the study: Collection of samples was limited to blood; tissue repertoires likely differ. Memory subsets generally showed lower estimated richness than naive subsets. Clonotype sharing levels among donors were expected to vary with sequencing depth.

In the original workflow: ImmunoSEQ junction-only sequences lacked quality scores, so their filtering differed. Using immunoSEQ multiplex PCR, the repertoire was profiled, and TCRdb retains in-frame clones only, with some absent. V and J calls and clone size are given by that table; D and trimming were obtained from the DNA. This repertoire shows about 580,000 clones, about 98% found once; its top ten account for 0.3%. This clonotype was obtained from a man younger than 45 in good health. The sample was naive CD8+ T cells sorted from blood. The J gene is TRBJ2-1, the V gene TRBV5-1; a possible D gene is TRBD1 (6 bases). In DNA, the CDR3 is TGCGCCAGCAGCTTGGCACAGGGAGTAGAGCAGTTCTTC. This codes for CASSLAQGVEQFF.